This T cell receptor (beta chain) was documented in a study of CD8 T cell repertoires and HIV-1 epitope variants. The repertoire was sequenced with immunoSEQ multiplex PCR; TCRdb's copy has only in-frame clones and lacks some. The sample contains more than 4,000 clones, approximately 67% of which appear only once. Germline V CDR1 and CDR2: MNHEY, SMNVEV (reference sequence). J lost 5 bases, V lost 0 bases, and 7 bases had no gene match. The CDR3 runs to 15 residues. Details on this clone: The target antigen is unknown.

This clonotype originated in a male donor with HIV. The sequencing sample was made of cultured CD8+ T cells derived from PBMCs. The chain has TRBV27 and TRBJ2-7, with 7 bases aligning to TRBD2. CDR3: CASSLSGGSGDEQYF. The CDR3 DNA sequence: TGTGCCAGCAGTTTATCGGGCGGGAGCGGCGACGAGCAGTACTTC.